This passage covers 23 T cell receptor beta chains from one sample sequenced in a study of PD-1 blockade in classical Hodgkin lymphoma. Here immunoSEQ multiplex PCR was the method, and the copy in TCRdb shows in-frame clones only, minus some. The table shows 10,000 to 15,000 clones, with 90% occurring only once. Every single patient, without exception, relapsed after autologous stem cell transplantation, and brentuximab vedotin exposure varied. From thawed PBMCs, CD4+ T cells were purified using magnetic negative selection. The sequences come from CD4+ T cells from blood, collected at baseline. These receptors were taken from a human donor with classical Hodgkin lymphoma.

Here the CDR3 DNA reads TGTGCCAGCAGACCAGCGGGAGAGGGTCACGATGAGCAGTTCTTC. Translation: CASRPAGEGHDEQFF. V usage is TRBV6-5 and J usage is TRBJ2-1, with 8 bases fitting TRBD2. CDR3 length: 15 amino acids. In germline, CDR1 is MNHEY, CDR2 SVGAGI. V was pared by 6 bases and J by 8 bases, with 12 bases of the junction left unmatched.

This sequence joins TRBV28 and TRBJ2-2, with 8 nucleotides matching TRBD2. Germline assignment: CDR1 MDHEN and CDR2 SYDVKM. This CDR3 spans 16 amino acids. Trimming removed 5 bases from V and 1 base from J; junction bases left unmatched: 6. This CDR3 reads CASSPGGGMNTGELFF. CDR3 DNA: TGTGCCAGCAGTCCGGGCGGGGGGATGAACACCGGGGAGCTGTTTTTT.

CDR3: CASSESSGRNQPQHF. CDR3 in DNA: TGTGCCAGCAGTGAATCCTCAGGGAGGAATCAGCCCCAGCATTTT. The chain couples TRBV2 to TRBJ1-5; tentatively, D is TRBD1 (5 bases). The CDR3 runs 15 residues. V shed 2 bases and J shed 4 bases, with 12 bases lying between them. The germline CDR1 and CDR2 sequences are SNHLY and FYNNEI.

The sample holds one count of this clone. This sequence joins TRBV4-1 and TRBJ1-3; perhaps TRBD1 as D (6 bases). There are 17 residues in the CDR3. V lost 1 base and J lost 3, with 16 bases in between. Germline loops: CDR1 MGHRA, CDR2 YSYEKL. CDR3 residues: CASSQVAGALGGNTIYF. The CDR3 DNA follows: TGCGCCAGCAGCCAAGTGGCGGGGGCGTTAGGTGGAAACACCATATATTTT.

The CDR3 coding sequence is TGTGCCAGCAGTTTATTCGGGGTTATAGCCAAAAACATTCAGTACTTC. This sequence encodes CASSLFGVIAKNIQYF. This chain links TRBV28 with TRBJ2-4, with D possibly being TRBD2 (5 bases). Germline-derived CDR1 and CDR2 are MDHEN and SYDVKM. The CDR3 covers 16 residues. The V and J ends lost 1 base and 0 bases respectively, with 10 bases between them.

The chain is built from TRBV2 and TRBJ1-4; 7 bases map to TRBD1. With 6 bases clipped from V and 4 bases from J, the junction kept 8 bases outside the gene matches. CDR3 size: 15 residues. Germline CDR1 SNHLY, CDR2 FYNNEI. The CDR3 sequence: CASRQGPYNNEKLFF. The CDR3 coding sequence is TGTGCCAGCAGACAGGGGCCCTATAATAATGAAAAACTGTTTTTT.

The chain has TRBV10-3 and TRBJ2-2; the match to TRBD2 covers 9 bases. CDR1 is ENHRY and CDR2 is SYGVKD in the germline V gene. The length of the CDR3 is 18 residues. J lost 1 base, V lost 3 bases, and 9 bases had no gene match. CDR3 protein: CAISDLTSGGRNTGELFF. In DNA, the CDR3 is TGTGCCATCAGTGATTTGACTAGCGGCGGCAGGAACACCGGGGAGCTGTTTTTT.

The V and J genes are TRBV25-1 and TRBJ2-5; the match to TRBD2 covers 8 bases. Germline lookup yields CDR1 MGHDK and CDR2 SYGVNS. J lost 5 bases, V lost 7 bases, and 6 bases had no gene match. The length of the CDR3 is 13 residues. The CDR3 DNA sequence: TGTGCCAGCAAGGCCGGCGGGAGGGAGACCCAGTACTTC. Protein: CASKAGGRETQYF.

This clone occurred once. In DNA, the CDR3 is TGTGCCACCCACCCCCCGGCCGAGTCATATTCACCCCTCCACTTT. Its protein is CATHPPAESYSPLHF. V and J are TRBV28 and TRBJ1-6; D remains ambiguous. From germline, CDR1 is MDHEN and CDR2 SYDVKM. V lost 10 bases and J 8 bases, leaving 21 bases between the germline ends. There are 15 residues in the CDR3.

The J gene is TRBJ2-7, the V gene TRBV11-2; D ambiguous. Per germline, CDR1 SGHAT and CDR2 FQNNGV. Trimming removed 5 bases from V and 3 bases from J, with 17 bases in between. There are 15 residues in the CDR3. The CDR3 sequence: CASSPRLQTIYEQYF. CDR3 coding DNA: TGTGCCAGCAGCCCTCGGCTCCAGACCATCTACGAGCAGTACTTC.

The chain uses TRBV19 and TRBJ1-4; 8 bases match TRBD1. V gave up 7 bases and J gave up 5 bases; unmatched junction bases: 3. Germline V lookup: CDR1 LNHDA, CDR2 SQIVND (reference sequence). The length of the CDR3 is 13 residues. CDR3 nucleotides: TGTGCCAGTAACCAGGGGGCGAATGAAAAACTGTTTTTT. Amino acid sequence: CASNQGANEKLFF.

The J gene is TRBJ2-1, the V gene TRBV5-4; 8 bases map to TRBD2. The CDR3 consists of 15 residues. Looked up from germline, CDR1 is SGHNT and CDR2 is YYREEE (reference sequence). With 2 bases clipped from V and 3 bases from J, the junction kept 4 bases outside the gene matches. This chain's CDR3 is CASSLPGTSYNEQFF. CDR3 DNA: TGTGCCAGCAGCTTACCCGGGACTAGCTACAATGAGCAGTTCTTC. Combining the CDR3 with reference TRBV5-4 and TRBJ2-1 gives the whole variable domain ETGVTQSPTHLIKTRGQQVTLRCSSQSGHNTVSWYQQALGQGPQFIFQYYREEENGRGNFPPRFSGLQFPNYSSELNVNALELDDSALYLCASSLPGTSYNEQFFGPGTRLTVL.

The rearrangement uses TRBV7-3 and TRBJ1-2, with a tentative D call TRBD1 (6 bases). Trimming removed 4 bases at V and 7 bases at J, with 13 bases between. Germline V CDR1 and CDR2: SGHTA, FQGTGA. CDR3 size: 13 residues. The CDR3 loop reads CASSSTGFGGYTF. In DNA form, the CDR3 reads TGTGCCAGCAGCTCGACAGGATTCGGTGGCTACACCTTC.

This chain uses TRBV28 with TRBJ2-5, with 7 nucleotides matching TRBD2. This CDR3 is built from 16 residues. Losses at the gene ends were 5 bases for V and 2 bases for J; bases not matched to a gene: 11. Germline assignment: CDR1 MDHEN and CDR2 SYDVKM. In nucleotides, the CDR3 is TGTGCCAGCAGTACTCGACTAGCCCAACTGCAAGAGACCCAGTACTTC. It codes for CASSTRLAQLQETQYF.

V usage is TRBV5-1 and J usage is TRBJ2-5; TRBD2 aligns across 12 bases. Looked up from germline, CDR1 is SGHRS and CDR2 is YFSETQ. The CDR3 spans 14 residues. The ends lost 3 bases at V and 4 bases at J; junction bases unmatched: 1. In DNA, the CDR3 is TGCGCCAGCAGCTCGACTAGCGGGAGAGAGACCCAGTACTTC. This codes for CASSSTSGRETQYF.

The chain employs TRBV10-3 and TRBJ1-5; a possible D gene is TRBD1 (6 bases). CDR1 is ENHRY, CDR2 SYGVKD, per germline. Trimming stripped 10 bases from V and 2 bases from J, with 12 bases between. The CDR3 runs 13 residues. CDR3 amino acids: CATRGGGNQPQHF. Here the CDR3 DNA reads TGTGCCACCCGCGGGGGCGGCAATCAGCCCCAGCATTTT.

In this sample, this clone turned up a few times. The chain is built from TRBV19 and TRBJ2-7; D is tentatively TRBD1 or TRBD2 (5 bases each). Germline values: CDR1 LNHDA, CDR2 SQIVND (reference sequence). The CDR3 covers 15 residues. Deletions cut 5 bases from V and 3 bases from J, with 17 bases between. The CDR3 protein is CASSASGWGSYEQYF. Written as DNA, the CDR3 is TGTGCCAGTAGTGCCTCAGGGTGGGGGAGCTACGAGCAGTACTTC.

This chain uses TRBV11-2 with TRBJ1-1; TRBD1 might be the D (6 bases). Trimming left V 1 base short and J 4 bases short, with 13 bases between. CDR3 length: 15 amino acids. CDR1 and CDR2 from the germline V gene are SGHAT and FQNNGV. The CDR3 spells CASSLATGASTEAFF. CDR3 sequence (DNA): TGTGCCAGCAGCTTAGCTACGGGGGCGAGCACTGAAGCTTTCTTT.

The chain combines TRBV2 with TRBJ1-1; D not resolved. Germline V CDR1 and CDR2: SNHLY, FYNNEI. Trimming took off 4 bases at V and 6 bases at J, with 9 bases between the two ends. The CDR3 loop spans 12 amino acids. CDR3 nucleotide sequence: TGTGCCAGCAGTGTTGACATGTCTGAAGCTTTCTTT. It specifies CASSVDMSEAFF. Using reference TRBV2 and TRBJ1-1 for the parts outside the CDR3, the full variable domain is EPEVTQTPSHQVTQMGQEVILRCVPISNHLYFYWYRQILGQKVEFLVSFYNNEISEKSEIFDDQFSVERPDGSNFTLKIRSTKLEDSAMYFCASSVDMSEAFFGQGTRLTVV.

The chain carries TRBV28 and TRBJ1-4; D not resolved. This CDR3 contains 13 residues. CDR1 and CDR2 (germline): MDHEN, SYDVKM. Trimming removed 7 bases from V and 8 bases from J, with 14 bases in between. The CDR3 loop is CASTPRSGEKLFF. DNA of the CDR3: TGTGCCAGCACCCCGAGGTCAGGAGAAAAACTGTTTTTT.

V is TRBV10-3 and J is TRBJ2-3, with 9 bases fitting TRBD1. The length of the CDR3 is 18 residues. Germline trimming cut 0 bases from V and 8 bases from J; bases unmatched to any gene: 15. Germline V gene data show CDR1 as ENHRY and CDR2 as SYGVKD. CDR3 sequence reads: CAISESGMVGQGRGTQYF. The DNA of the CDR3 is TGTGCCATCAGTGAGTCGGGGATGGTGGGACAGGGACGGGGTACGCAGTATTTT.

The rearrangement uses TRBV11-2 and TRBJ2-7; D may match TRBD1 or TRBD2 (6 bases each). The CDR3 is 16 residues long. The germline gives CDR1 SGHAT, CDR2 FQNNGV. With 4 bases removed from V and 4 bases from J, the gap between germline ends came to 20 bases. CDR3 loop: CASSSPTLRGGYEQYF. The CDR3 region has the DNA TGTGCCAGCAGCTCCCCCACTTTGCGAGGGGGGTACGAGCAGTACTTC.

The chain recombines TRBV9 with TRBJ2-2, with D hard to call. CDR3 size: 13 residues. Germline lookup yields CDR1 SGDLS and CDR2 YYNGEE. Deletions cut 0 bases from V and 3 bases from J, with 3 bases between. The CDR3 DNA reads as TGTGCCAGCAGCGTAGATTACACCGGGGAGCTGTTTTTT. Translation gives CASSVDYTGELFF.